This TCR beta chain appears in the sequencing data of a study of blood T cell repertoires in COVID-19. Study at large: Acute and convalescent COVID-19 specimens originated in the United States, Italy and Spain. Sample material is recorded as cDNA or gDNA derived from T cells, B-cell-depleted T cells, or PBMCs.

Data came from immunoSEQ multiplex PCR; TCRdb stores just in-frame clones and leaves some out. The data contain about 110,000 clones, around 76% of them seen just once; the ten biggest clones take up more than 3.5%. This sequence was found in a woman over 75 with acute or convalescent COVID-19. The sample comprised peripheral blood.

CDR3 residues: CASSDSPAGGQGIKSASEQYF. As DNA, the CDR3 is TGTGCCAGCAGTGACTCGCCCGCTGGGGGACAGGGAATCAAGTCAGCGAGCGAGCAGTACTTC. The gene calls are TRBV6-4 and TRBJ2-7; 9 bases align to TRBD1. CDR3 size: 21 residues. From germline, CDR1 is MRHNA and CDR2 SNTAGT. The trim removed 0 bases at V and 6 bases at J, leaving 24 bases unmatched.